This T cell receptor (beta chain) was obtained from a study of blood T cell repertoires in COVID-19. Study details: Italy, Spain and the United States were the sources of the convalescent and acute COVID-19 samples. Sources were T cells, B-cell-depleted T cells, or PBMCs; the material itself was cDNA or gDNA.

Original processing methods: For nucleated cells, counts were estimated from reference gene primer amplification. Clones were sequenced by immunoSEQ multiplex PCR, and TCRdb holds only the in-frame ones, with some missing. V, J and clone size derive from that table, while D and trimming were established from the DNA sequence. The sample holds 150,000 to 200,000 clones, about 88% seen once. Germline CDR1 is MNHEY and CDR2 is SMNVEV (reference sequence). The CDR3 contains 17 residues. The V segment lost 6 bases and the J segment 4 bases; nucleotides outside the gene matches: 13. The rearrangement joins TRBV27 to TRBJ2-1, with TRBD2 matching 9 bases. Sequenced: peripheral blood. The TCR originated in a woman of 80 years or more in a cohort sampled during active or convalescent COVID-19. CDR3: CASSLSPSGLAYNEQFF. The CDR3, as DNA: TGTGCCAGCAGCCTAAGCCCCTCGGGACTAGCTTACAATGAGCAGTTCTTC.